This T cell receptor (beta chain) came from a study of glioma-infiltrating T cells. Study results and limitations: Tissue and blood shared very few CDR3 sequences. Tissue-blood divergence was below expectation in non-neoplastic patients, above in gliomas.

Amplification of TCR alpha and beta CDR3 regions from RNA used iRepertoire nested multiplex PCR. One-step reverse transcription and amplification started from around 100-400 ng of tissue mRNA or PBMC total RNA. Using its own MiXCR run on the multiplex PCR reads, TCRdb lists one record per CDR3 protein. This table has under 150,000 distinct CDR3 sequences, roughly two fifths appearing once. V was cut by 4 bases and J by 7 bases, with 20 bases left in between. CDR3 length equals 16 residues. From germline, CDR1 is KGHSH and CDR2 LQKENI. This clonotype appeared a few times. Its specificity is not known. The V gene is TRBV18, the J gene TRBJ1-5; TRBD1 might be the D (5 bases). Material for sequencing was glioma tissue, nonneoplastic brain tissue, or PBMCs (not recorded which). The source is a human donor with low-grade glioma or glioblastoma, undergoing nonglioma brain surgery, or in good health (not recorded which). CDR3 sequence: CASSLGDGGWYQPQHF. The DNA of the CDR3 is TGTGCCAGCTCACTCGGGGACGGGGGATGGTACCAGCCCCAGCATTTT. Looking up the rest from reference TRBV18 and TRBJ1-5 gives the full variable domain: NAGVMQNPRHLVRRRGQEARLRCSPMKGHSHVYWYRQLPEEGLKFMVYLQKENIIDESGMPKERFSAEFPKEGPSILRIQQVVRGDSAAYFCASSLGDGGWYQPQHFGDGTRLSIL.